Reported below is one TCR beta chain. Antigen unknown. CD8+CD4-CCR7+CD45RA+ cells were sorted as naive CD8 T cells. This specimen comes from a study of molecular identifiers for immune sequencing clone quantification. Findings and limits, study-wide: Among effectors, clones above 20 RNA copies held over 97% of molecules; among naive cells, under 1%. In a background of about a million naive cells, spiked Jurkat TCR RNA from one cell was reportedly detectable.

The CDR3 is 14 residues long. CDR1 is MDHEN, CDR2 SYDVKM, per germline. Trimming shortened V by 7 bases and J by 1 base, and 8 bases separated the two germline ends. MiXCR, run by TCRdb on the PCR reads, gives a single entry per CDR3 protein. The sample lists approximately 20,000 distinct CDR3 sequences, 20% to 25% occurring once. The chain links TRBV28 to TRBJ2-6; D remains unclear. Sequencing input: naive CD8+ T cells from blood, with Jurkat cell RNA spiked in. Subset given: FACS-sorted CD8+CD4-CCR7+CD45RA+ naive T cells. This TCR came from a human donor in good health. Some libraries in this study had Jurkat cell RNA spiked in. In DNA, the CDR3 is TGTGCCAGCATGGGGATTTCTGGGGCCAACGTCCTGACTTTC. This gives the protein CASMGISGANVLTF.